This TCR beta chain comes out of a study of blood T cell repertoires in COVID-19. Germline CDR1 reads SEHNR; CDR2 reads FQNEAQ (reference sequence). J gave up 8 bases and V 1 base, and 11 bases lay outside the gene matches. The CDR3 is 16 residues long. Generated by immunoSEQ multiplex PCR, the TCRdb table keeps only in-frame clones and is missing some. The sample lists about 270,000 clones, around 83% occurring once. The receptor's source is a man at least 80 years old with acute or convalescent COVID-19. The V and J genes are TRBV7-9 and TRBJ1-1; 9 positions match TRBD1. Sequencing was carried out using peripheral blood. CDR3 sequence: CASSLDVSVGTGEAFF. DNA for the CDR3: TGTGCCAGCAGCTTAGATGTCTCGGTTGGGACAGGGGAAGCTTTCTTT.